Listed below are T cell receptor beta chains from one sample, sequenced in a study of cytomegalovirus exposure and HLA in healthy donors. Produced via immunoSEQ multiplex PCR; TCRdb's table is partial and in-frame only. The data contain around 200,000 clones, 80% of them seen just once; the ten biggest clones take up about 0.63%. The sample comprised PBMCs. The source of these receptors is a boy aged 5-17 years in good health and CMV-seronegative. Both conserved end residues are trimmed from each CDR3. The order of the fields is V gene, J gene, D gene, CDR3 protein. D genes are given only for firm matches.

V gene: TRBV30
J gene: TRBJ1-1
D gene: TRBD1
CDR3 protein: AWLRQGEAF

V gene: TRBV5-6
J gene: TRBJ2-5
D gene: TRBD1
CDR3 protein: ASSFGTGGMVEQY

V gene: TRBV7-9
J gene: TRBJ1-1
D gene: NA
CDR3 protein: ASSPTDSLNTEAF

V gene: TRBV9
J gene: TRBJ2-1
D gene: NA
CDR3 protein: ASSLGGLAGEQF

V gene: TRBV19
J gene: TRBJ1-1
D gene: NA
CDR3 protein: ASSKGITEAF

V gene: TRBV18
J gene: TRBJ1-1
D gene: TRBD1
CDR3 protein: ASSRRDRNTEAF

V gene: TRBV19
J gene: TRBJ1-1
D gene: TRBD1
CDR3 protein: ASSPQSTGVVAF

V gene: TRBV11-2
J gene: TRBJ1-2
D gene: NA
CDR3 protein: ASSLDSLYGYT

V gene: TRBV6-5
J gene: TRBJ1-2
D gene: NA
CDR3 protein: ASSYSLTANYGYT

V gene: TRBV4-1
J gene: TRBJ1-3
D gene: TRBD1
CDR3 protein: ASSQGQLSGNTIY

V gene: TRBV5-4
J gene: TRBJ2-5
D gene: TRBD2
CDR3 protein: ASSSEFSGEGTKTQY

V gene: TRBV6-5
J gene: TRBJ2-7
D gene: NA
CDR3 protein: ASGQYSYEQY

V gene: TRBV5-8
J gene: TRBJ2-7
D gene: NA
CDR3 protein: ASSMRLYEQY

V gene: TRBV5-4
J gene: TRBJ2-1
D gene: NA
CDR3 protein: ASSLLREQF

V gene: TRBV5-1
J gene: TRBJ2-5
D gene: TRBD1
CDR3 protein: ASRQRYRDRGKETQY

V gene: TRBV15
J gene: TRBJ1-1
D gene: TRBD1
CDR3 protein: ATSIIKGARLNNTEAF

V gene: TRBV4-1
J gene: TRBJ1-2
D gene: TRBD1
CDR3 protein: ASSHGTGGLDYGYT

V gene: TRBV7-2
J gene: TRBJ2-4
D gene: TRBD1
CDR3 protein: ASSPRGQGVTKNIQY

V gene: TRBV6-1
J gene: TRBJ2-2
D gene: NA
CDR3 protein: ASKPPRESGELF

V gene: TRBV6-5
J gene: TRBJ1-6
D gene: TRBD1
CDR3 protein: ASSAGTGSSPLH

V gene: TRBV4-1
J gene: TRBJ1-2
D gene: NA
CDR3 protein: ASSQVIQGPNYGYT

V gene: TRBV7-9
J gene: TRBJ2-7
D gene: TRBD1
CDR3 protein: ASSDWGDRGKY

V gene: TRBV29-1
J gene: TRBJ2-7
D gene: NA
CDR3 protein: SVGGSYEQY

V gene: TRBV6-1
J gene: TRBJ1-5
D gene: NA
CDR3 protein: ASSEQSNQPQH

V gene: TRBV6-1
J gene: TRBJ2-7
D gene: TRBD1
CDR3 protein: ASSDGTDIYEQY

V gene: TRBV10-2
J gene: TRBJ2-1
D gene: TRBD2
CDR3 protein: ASARVAGGPNEQF

V gene: TRBV15
J gene: TRBJ1-1
D gene: TRBD1
CDR3 protein: ATSIGGRRVEAF

V gene: TRBV5-1
J gene: TRBJ1-2
D gene: NA
CDR3 protein: ASSPRGGGGYGYT

V gene: TRBV10-3
J gene: TRBJ1-1
D gene: TRBD1
CDR3 protein: AISHPGQRNTEAF

V gene: TRBV19
J gene: TRBJ1-2
D gene: NA
CDR3 protein: ASSMAGAYGYT

V gene: TRBV11-3
J gene: TRBJ2-2
D gene: TRBD1
CDR3 protein: ASSLWRDRGTGELF

V gene: TRBV6-5
J gene: TRBJ2-5
D gene: NA
CDR3 protein: ASSPGAFGETQY

V gene: TRBV25-1
J gene: TRBJ2-1
D gene: NA
CDR3 protein: ASSGKWGVNYNEQF

V gene: TRBV15
J gene: TRBJ2-2
D gene: NA
CDR3 protein: ATSRDITGELF

V gene: TRBV6-1
J gene: TRBJ2-7
D gene: NA
CDR3 protein: ASSEGAAVYEQY

V gene: TRBV11-2
J gene: TRBJ1-1
D gene: NA
CDR3 protein: ATVRGTEAF

V gene: TRBV7-7
J gene: TRBJ2-1
D gene: TRBD1
CDR3 protein: ASSFSPGQGSNEQF

V gene: TRBV4-1
J gene: TRBJ1-1
D gene: TRBD1
CDR3 protein: ASSQDRSPGGRSTEAF

V gene: TRBV7-2
J gene: TRBJ2-5
D gene: TRBD1
CDR3 protein: ASSLEEAGQGKETQY

V gene: TRBV10-3
J gene: TRBJ1-1
D gene: TRBD1
CDR3 protein: AISTGGVKTEAF

V gene: TRBV11-3
J gene: TRBJ1-1
D gene: TRBD1
CDR3 protein: ASSLGDGQGNTEAF

V gene: TRBV4-1
J gene: TRBJ2-1
D gene: TRBD1
CDR3 protein: ASRSSQGAPGNEQF

V gene: TRBV7-6
J gene: TRBJ2-1
D gene: TRBD2
CDR3 protein: ASSLAGGPGNEQF

V gene: TRBV25-1
J gene: TRBJ2-7
D gene: NA
CDR3 protein: ASSDPGSYEQY

V gene: TRBV7-3
J gene: TRBJ1-1
D gene: NA
CDR3 protein: ASSLRAEGGSTEAF

V gene: TRBV7-8
J gene: TRBJ1-2
D gene: NA
CDR3 protein: ASSLYAGAGGYT

V gene: TRBV6-5
J gene: TRBJ2-7
D gene: NA
CDR3 protein: ASSYSRDNAIYEQY

V gene: TRBV9
J gene: TRBJ2-5
D gene: NA
CDR3 protein: ASSPGGIQETQY

V gene: TRBV5-1
J gene: TRBJ2-3
D gene: NA
CDR3 protein: ASSSEDRNTDTQY

V gene: TRBV6-5
J gene: TRBJ2-1
D gene: NA
CDR3 protein: ASSEAGAYNEQF

V gene: TRBV11-2
J gene: TRBJ2-1
D gene: TRBD2
CDR3 protein: ASSPGLAYNEQF

V gene: TRBV19
J gene: TRBJ2-1
D gene: TRBD1
CDR3 protein: ASSGQGGNEQF

V gene: TRBV10-3
J gene: TRBJ2-1
D gene: TRBD2
CDR3 protein: AISESIWTSGSNEQF